This T cell receptor beta chain was identified in a study of T cells in Graves' hyperthyroidism and ophthalmopathy. Study summary: Pretreatment peripheral blood was obtained at initial diagnosis.

Amplified TCR beta CDR3 regions came from RNA transcripts. When the TCR CDR3 underwent first-round RT-PCR, the HTBI primer set was used. TCRdb re-called the multiplex PCR reads with MiXCR, one entry per CDR3 protein. Here the sample spans hundreds of thousands of distinct CDR3 sequences, 13% to 15% being singletons. Stable Graves' hyperthyroidism meant no ophthalmopathy progression within 18 months. Patients aged 18 to 65 with hyperthyroidism were newly diagnosed, with duration under 2 months. Fresh peripheral blood, approximately 10 ml, yielded the PBMCs. This clonotype has ten or more counts. Sequenced input: blood. This TCR came from a woman under 30 with Graves' hyperthyroidism.

The CDR3 sequence: CASSSIGRNYGYTF. CDR3 sequence (DNA): TGTGCCAGCAGCTCAATAGGTAGAAACTATGGCTACACCTTC. The rearrangement uses TRBV11-2 and TRBJ1-2; D is uncertain. Trimming removed 4 bases from V and 2 bases from J, with 11 bases in between. Germline values: CDR1 SGHAT, CDR2 FQNNGV. The CDR3 consists of 14 residues.